Listed here are 13 T cell receptor beta chains from one sample, sequenced in a study of T cell changes during pregnancy in multiple sclerosis. Libraries were prepared by immunoSEQ multiplex PCR; TCRdb keeps only in-frame clonotypes and omits some of them. The sample consists of more than 35,000 clones, around 89% of them appearing once. This specimen was CD4+ T cells from peripheral blood mononuclear cells, taken in the first trimester of pregnancy. These receptors all come from a female donor with multiple sclerosis, enrolled in a pregnancy study.

The gene calls are TRBV6-4 and TRBJ2-1, with D possibly TRBD1 on 7 matching bases. Trimming removed 4 bases from V and 5 bases from J, with 15 bases in between. The CDR3 loop spans 15 amino acids. Germline assignment: CDR1 MRHNA and CDR2 SNTAGT. The CDR3 loop is CASSAESGGHNEQFF. The DNA for the CDR3 is TGTGCCAGCAGTGCAGAGTCAGGGGGGCACAATGAGCAGTTCTTC.

The chain carries TRBV28 and TRBJ1-5; the D gene is possibly TRBD1 (5 bases). CDR3 size: 15 residues. The germline CDR1 and CDR2 sequences are MDHEN and SYDVKM. Trimming removed 6 bases at V and 3 bases at J, with 15 bases between. This chain's CDR3 is CASSGQGLPNQPQHF. CDR3 coding DNA: TGTGCCAGCAGCGGCCAGGGACTCCCCAATCAGCCCCAGCATTTT.

V and J are TRBV6-1 and TRBJ1-4; D gene ambiguous. The CDR3 is 14 amino acids. Per germline, CDR1 MNHNS and CDR2 SASEGT. Trimming shortened V by 3 bases and J by 0 bases, and 5 bases separated the two germline ends. Written as DNA, the CDR3 is TGTGCCAGCAGTGAGGCAGCAACTAATGAAAAACTGTTTTTT. Translation: CASSEAATNEKLFF.

This chain connects TRBV6-1 to TRBJ2-2; no definite D call. There are 19 residues in the CDR3. Trimming took 1 base from V and 0 from J, leaving 18 bases between them. Germline-derived CDR1 and CDR2 are MNHNS and SASEGT. The DNA of the CDR3 is TGTGCCAGCAGTGAAGGGTTCGGTCGCGTTTACGCGAACACCGGGGAGCTGTTTTTT. This gives the protein CASSEGFGRVYANTGELFF.

This clone was observed a handful of times. The chain combines TRBV19 with TRBJ2-1; a possible D gene is TRBD1 (6 bases). The germline gives CDR1 LNHDA, CDR2 SQIVND (reference sequence). The CDR3 consists of 15 residues. Between the trimmed V and J ends, which lost 0 bases and 6 bases, there was a span of 12 bases. CDR3 in DNA: TGTGCCAGTAGTATAGATTCCCAGGGGTTCAATGAGCAGTTCTTC. It yields the protein CASSIDSQGFNEQFF.

This chain joins TRBV29-1 and TRBJ1-1, with D perhaps matching TRBD1 (5 bases). V lost 7 bases, J lost 8 bases, and 20 bases lay in between. The CDR3 is made up of 13 amino acids. Germline-derived CDR1 and CDR2 are SQVTM and ANQGSEA. CDR3 nucleotides: TGCAGCGCCCGCGGGGGAGGGTCCGGAGAAGCTTTCTTT. Its translation is CSARGGGSGEAFF.

The chain has TRBV9 and TRBJ1-1, with D perhaps matching TRBD1 (6 bases). This CDR3 comprises 15 residues. V lost 3 bases and J 6 bases, leaving 18 bases between the germline ends. Germline CDR1 is SGDLS and CDR2 is YYNGEE. The CDR3 DNA reads as TGTGCCAGCAGCGGGGGGTTGGGAGGGGGGGCTGAAGCTTTCTTT. Translating it yields CASSGGLGGGAEAFF.

This chain connects TRBV30 to TRBJ2-7, with 12 bases aligning to TRBD1. The CDR3 has 14 residues. The trim removed 5 bases at V and 0 bases at J, leaving 2 bases unmatched. Looked up from germline, CDR1 is GTSNPN and CDR2 is SVGIG (reference sequence). For the CDR3, the DNA is TGTGCCTGGGGGACAGGGGGCAACTCCTACGAGCAGTACTTC. Translating gives CAWGTGGNSYEQYF.

The rearrangement joins TRBV14 to TRBJ2-7, with D possibly TRBD1 on 6 matching bases. V was trimmed by 0 bases and J by 2 bases, leaving 11 bases between them. Germline values: CDR1 SGHDN, CDR2 FVKESK. This CDR3 comprises 15 residues. The CDR3 is CASSQDRGSTYEQYF. CDR3 DNA: TGTGCCAGCAGCCAAGACAGGGGATCCACCTACGAGCAGTACTTC.

V gene TRBV27 combines with J gene TRBJ2-3; TRBD2 matches 13 bases. The length of the CDR3 is 20 residues. Losses at the gene ends were 2 bases for V and 3 bases for J; bases not matched to a gene: 14. CDR1 is MNHEY, CDR2 SMNVEV, per germline (reference sequence). CDR3 DNA sequence: TGTGCCAGCAGTTTACGGCGGGCCCGGACTAGCGGGGGAATGACAGATACGCAGTATTTT. Its protein is CASSLRRARTSGGMTDTQYF.

J is TRBJ1-6 and V is TRBV19; no definite D call. CDR1 is LNHDA, CDR2 SQIVND, per germline (reference sequence). The germline V and J ends were trimmed by 7 bases and 1 base, with 11 bases remaining between them. CDR3 length: 15 residues. The CDR3 loop reads CASTFGQSYNSPLHF. DNA for the CDR3: TGTGCCAGTACGTTTGGGCAGTCCTATAATTCACCCCTCCACTTT.

This clone was counted a single time. The chain uses TRBV6-5 and TRBJ2-7; 8 bases map to TRBD1. This CDR3 is built from 16 residues. Germline assignment: CDR1 MNHEY and CDR2 SVGAGI. V shed 4 bases, J shed 0 bases, and the junction held 8 bases outside the gene matches. For the CDR3, the DNA is TGTGCCAGCAGTTCCCCCTCGGACAGGGCCTCCTACGAGCAGTACTTC. This sequence encodes CASSSPSDRASYEQYF.

The V call is TRBV5-1, the J call TRBJ2-7; 7 bases match TRBD1. Per the germline V gene, CDR1 is SGHRS and CDR2 is YFSETQ. Trimming removed 3 bases from V and 4 bases from J; junction bases left unmatched: 4. The CDR3 spans 13 residues. Written as DNA, the CDR3 is TGCGCCAGCAGCTACCTACAGGGGTACGAGCAGTACTTC. Protein: CASSYLQGYEQYF.